Following are 28 T cell receptor beta chains from one sample sequenced in a study of beta chain features in type 1 diabetes. The sequenced template was cDNA made from the entire isolated RNA. Produced via immunoSEQ multiplex PCR; TCRdb's table is partial and in-frame only. The table has roughly 120,000 clones, about 40% seen once; the top ten hold around 0.07%. Input material: stem cell memory CD4+ T cells from blood. The origin of the receptors is a woman younger than 35 in good health.

This clone has just one count. The rearrangement links TRBV28 to TRBJ2-7; tentative D call: TRBD2 (6 bases). The length of the CDR3 is 16 residues. Trimming stripped 3 bases from V and 7 bases from J, with 22 bases between. Looked up from germline, CDR1 is MDHEN and CDR2 is SYDVKM. CDR3 nucleotide sequence: TGTGCCAGCAGTTTCGGGCACGCCGGCGGGATTGGGGAGCAGTACTTC. Encoded protein: CASSFGHAGGIGEQYF.

V is TRBV27 and J is TRBJ2-7, with D tentatively TRBD2 (6 bases). CDR3 size: 14 residues. V gave up 6 bases and J gave up 3 bases, with 15 bases separating them. Per the germline V gene, CDR1 is MNHEY and CDR2 is SMNVEV (reference sequence). CDR3 sequence (DNA): TGTGCCAGCAGATCCGCGGGACGAAACTACGAGCAGTACTTC. Translation: CASRSAGRNYEQYF.

In its sample, this clone was seen a few times. This chain joins TRBV6-5 and TRBJ1-1; D is ambiguous. CDR1 and CDR2 from the germline V gene are MNHEY and SVGAGI. The CDR3 runs to 12 residues. V shed 0 bases and J shed 8 bases, with 7 bases lying between them. CDR3 DNA: TGTGCCAGCAGTTACTCCCAGGAAGAAGCTTTCTTT. It specifies CASSYSQEEAFF.

J is TRBJ2-3 and V is TRBV6-5; TRBD2 is a possible D gene (6 bases). CDR1 and CDR2 from the germline V gene are MNHEY and SVGAGI. The CDR3 runs to 15 residues. V was cut by 9 bases and J by 2 bases, with 18 bases left in between. This CDR3 is CASLRSGLNTDTQYF. In DNA, the CDR3 is TGTGCCAGTCTAAGGAGCGGGCTGAACACAGATACGCAGTATTTT.

The V gene is TRBV6-5, the J gene TRBJ2-7, with a tentative D call TRBD2 (5 bases). CDR3 length: 14 residues. V was shortened by 5 bases and J by 3 bases, with 14 bases between the two germline ends. Germline lookup yields CDR1 MNHEY and CDR2 SVGAGI. DNA for the CDR3: TGTGCCAGCAGTAGGCGGGTAGAATACTACGAGCAGTACTTC. Protein sequence: CASSRRVEYYEQYF.

This clone was detected only a few times. The chain recombines TRBV7-8 with TRBJ2-7; D might be TRBD2 (6 bases). Trimming left V 5 bases short and J 3 bases short, with 8 bases between. In germline, CDR1 is SGHVS, CDR2 FQNEAQ. CDR3 length: 12 amino acids. The CDR3 loop reads CASSTGSYEQYF. For the CDR3, the DNA is TGTGCCAGCAGCACCGGGAGCTACGAGCAGTACTTC. The full variable domain, rest sourced from reference TRBV7-8 and TRBJ2-7, is GAGVSQSPRYKVAKRGQDVALRCDPISGHVSLFWYQQALGQGPEFLTYFQNEAQLDKSGLPSDRFFAERPEGSVSTLKIQRTQQEDSAVYLCASSTGSYEQYFGPGTRLTVT.

This clone occurred a few times. The chain links TRBV2 to TRBJ1-5, with TRBD1 matching over 10 bases. The CDR3 has 14 amino acids. J gave up 1 base and V 10 bases, and 4 bases lay outside the gene matches. The germline V gene encodes CDR1 SNHLY and CDR2 FYNNEI. CDR3 amino acids: CATEGQGSNQPQHF. In DNA, the CDR3 is TGTGCCACCGAGGGACAGGGGAGCAATCAGCCCCAGCATTTT.

This clone was counted only a few times. This chain uses TRBV7-2 with TRBJ2-3, with 14 bases matching TRBD2. The CDR3 spans 19 residues. Per the germline V gene, CDR1 is SGHTA and CDR2 is FQGNSA. The trim removed 5 bases at V and 3 bases at J, leaving 13 bases unmatched. The CDR3 loop is CASSPKGTSGSGKTDTQYF. In DNA form, the CDR3 reads TGTGCCAGCAGCCCCAAGGGGACTAGCGGGAGCGGAAAGACAGATACGCAGTATTTT.

This chain connects TRBV30 to TRBJ2-1; D gene ambiguous. V lost 0 bases and J lost 1, with 10 bases in between. Germline CDR1 and CDR2: GTSNPN and SVGIG (reference sequence). The CDR3 is 15 residues long. CDR3 DNA: TGTGCCTGGAGTGTACGGGTGTTTTCCTACAATGAGCAGTTCTTC. Translated, it gives CAWSVRVFSYNEQFF.

There are a few counts of this clone. This rearrangement joins TRBV7-9 to TRBJ2-5; TRBD1 aligns across 7 bases. There are 15 residues in the CDR3. Germline CDR1 is SEHNR and CDR2 is FQNEAQ (reference sequence). With V trimmed by 6 bases and J by 5 bases, 12 bases remained unmatched. CDR3 residues: CASSKLQGPWETQYF. CDR3 nucleotides: TGTGCCAGCAGTAAACTACAGGGGCCTTGGGAGACCCAGTACTTC.

The gene calls are TRBV4-1 and TRBJ1-1; the match to TRBD1 covers 9 bases. With V trimmed by 6 bases and J by 2 bases, 16 bases remained unmatched. This CDR3 region has 18 residues. Germline V lookup: CDR1 MGHRA, CDR2 YSYEKL. The CDR3 DNA follows: TGCGCCAGCAGACAGGGGGCGGATGCCTTAAACTTAAACACTGAAGCTTTCTTT. It encodes CASRQGADALNLNTEAFF.

V and J are TRBV7-9 and TRBJ1-5, with no clear D. This CDR3 is 14 amino acids long. Trimming took 6 bases from V and 1 from J, leaving 10 bases between them. Germline V gene lookup returns CDR1 SEHNR and CDR2 FQNEAQ (reference sequence). For the CDR3, the DNA is TGTGCCAGCAGTCGAGAGTCGAGCAATCAGCCCCAGCATTTT. Protein: CASSRESSNQPQHF.

This chain joins TRBV28 and TRBJ1-2; D not certain. Per the germline V gene, CDR1 is MDHEN and CDR2 is SYDVKM. The V end lost 6 bases, the J end lost 8 bases, and 13 bases lay between the germline ends. The CDR3 spans 12 residues. CDR3 DNA sequence: TGTGCCAGCAGCCTGGGGAGGGAGGGCTACACCTTC. Translated, it gives CASSLGREGYTF.

The chain recombines TRBV6-5 with TRBJ2-7; 13 nucleotides match TRBD2. The germline gives CDR1 MNHEY, CDR2 SVGAGI. There are 15 residues in the CDR3. Trimming at V came to 6 bases and at J to 7 bases, leaving 9 bases not matched to a gene. For the CDR3, the DNA is TGTGCCAGCAGCACCCGGACTAGCGGGAGCCGGGAGCAGTACTTC. Translation: CASSTRTSGSREQYF.

The chain has TRBV7-9 and TRBJ2-7, with D possibly TRBD1 on 6 matching bases. The CDR3 has 14 amino acids. The V gene lost 2 bases and the J gene lost 0 bases, with 8 bases spanning the gap. CDR1 and CDR2 from the germline V gene are SEHNR and FQNEAQ (reference sequence). CDR3: CASSLTGPSYEQYF. The CDR3 DNA is TGTGCCAGCAGCTTAACAGGGCCCTCCTACGAGCAGTACTTC.

The chain carries TRBV20-1 and TRBJ2-7; TRBD1 might be the D (6 bases). The ends were cut back, 6 bases at V and 3 bases at J, with 9 bases in the middle. CDR3 length equals 11 residues. In germline, CDR1 is DFQATT, CDR2 SNEGSKA (reference sequence). The DNA for the CDR3 is TGCAGTGCGTGGACAGTCTACGAGCAGTACTTC. Translating it yields CSAWTVYEQYF.

In this sample, this clone turned up a few times. V usage is TRBV19 and J usage is TRBJ1-4; D gene ambiguous. The germline CDR1 and CDR2 sequences are LNHDA and SQIVND (reference sequence). V dropped 3 bases and J dropped 6 bases, with 14 bases sitting between them. This CDR3 has 15 residues. The CDR3, as DNA: TGTGCCAGTAGTATTCGTCAGGATCGGTATGAAAAACTGTTTTTT. It yields the protein CASSIRQDRYEKLFF.

There are a few counts of this clone. The gene calls are TRBV28 and TRBJ2-1, with a weak D call TRBD2 (7 bases). The CDR3 spans 14 residues. V was trimmed by 4 bases and J by 7 bases, leaving 14 bases between them. CDR1 and CDR2 (germline): MDHEN, SYDVKM. CDR3 DNA sequence: TGTGCCAGCAGTTCGGGGGGCGAGGGGAATGAGCAGTTCTTC. Translating it yields CASSSGGEGNEQFF.

V usage is TRBV27 and J usage is TRBJ2-7, with 8 nucleotides matching TRBD1. V shed 11 bases, J shed 7 bases, and the junction held 13 bases outside the gene matches. The germline V gene encodes CDR1 MNHEY and CDR2 SMNVEV (reference sequence). This CDR3 comprises 13 residues. This CDR3 reads CAARQGTGWEQYF. CDR3 DNA: TGTGCCGCTCGCCAAGGGACAGGTTGGGAGCAGTACTTC.

V gene TRBV7-9 combines with J gene TRBJ2-1; tentatively, D is TRBD2 (5 bases). The CDR3 consists of 12 residues. The germline V gene encodes CDR1 SEHNR and CDR2 FQNEAQ (reference sequence). Trimming stripped 3 bases from V and 5 bases from J, with 5 bases between. CDR3 nucleotides: TGTGCCAGCAGCTTGCGGGACAATGAGCAGTTCTTC. It translates to CASSLRDNEQFF.

This clone showed up just a few times. The chain uses TRBV6-5 and TRBJ2-7; TRBD2 agrees at 9 bases. The trim removed 8 bases at V and 6 bases at J, leaving 11 bases unmatched. Germline CDR1 and CDR2: MNHEY and SVGAGI. The CDR3 consists of 14 residues. CDR3 nucleotides: TGTGCCAGCGGTCGCGAAGGCGGGAGGGCCGAGCAGTACTTC. Protein: CASGREGGRAEQYF.

The sample holds a few counts of this clone. This chain uses TRBV30 with TRBJ2-2, with TRBD1 identical over 9 bases. The length of the CDR3 is 17 residues. With 1 base clipped from V and 2 bases from J, the junction kept 8 bases outside the gene matches. CDR1 and CDR2 from the germline V gene are GTSNPN and SVGIG (reference sequence). CDR3 in amino acids: CAWSGGQGRSNTGELFF. DNA of the CDR3: TGTGCCTGGAGTGGGGGACAGGGTAGGAGTAACACCGGGGAGCTGTTTTTT.

This clone appeared a few times. The genes are TRBV9 and TRBJ2-1; D uncertain. The CDR3 consists of 15 residues. The V end lost 0 bases, the J end lost 6 bases, and 13 bases lay between the germline ends. Germline loops: CDR1 SGDLS, CDR2 YYNGEE. CDR3 DNA sequence: TGTGCCAGCAGCGTAGCTGCCGCGCTTGGCAATGAGCAGTTCTTC. Protein sequence: CASSVAAALGNEQFF. Supplemented by reference TRBV9 and TRBJ2-1, the full variable domain reads DSGVTQTPKHLITATGQRVTLRCSPRSGDLSVYWYQQSLDQGLQFLIQYYNGEERAKGNILERFSAQQFPDLHSELNLSSLELGDSALYFCASSVAAALGNEQFFGPGTRLTVL.

The chain recombines TRBV2 with TRBJ1-2, with D possibly being TRBD1 (5 bases). The CDR3 is 13 residues long. Per germline, CDR1 SNHLY and CDR2 FYNNEI. The ends were cut back, 7 bases at V and 3 bases at J, with 12 bases in the middle. The CDR3 bases are TGTGCCAGCATGGGGGACTCACACTATGGCTACACCTTC. Translating gives CASMGDSHYGYTF.

This rearrangement joins TRBV6-4 to TRBJ1-2; D possibly corresponds to TRBD1 (6 bases). The CDR3 covers 16 residues. V was trimmed by 2 bases and J by 8 bases, leaving 21 bases between them. Germline V gene data show CDR1 as MRHNA and CDR2 as SNTAGT. The CDR3 loop is CASSDMYQRGHQGYTF. In nucleotides, the CDR3 is TGTGCCAGCAGTGACATGTATCAGAGGGGACATCAGGGCTACACCTTC.

The gene calls are TRBV10-3 and TRBJ2-5; TRBD2 aligns across 16 bases. Germline CDR1 ENHRY, CDR2 SYGVKD. Trimming took 10 bases from V and 5 from J; bases not matched to a gene: 4. There are 14 residues in the CDR3. CDR3 in amino acids: CASQGLAGGETQYF. CDR3 nucleotide sequence: TGTGCCAGCCAGGGACTAGCGGGAGGGGAGACCCAGTACTTC.

This clone was observed a few times. V and J are TRBV7-9 and TRBJ2-1; D not certain. The CDR3 has 17 residues. With 3 bases removed from V and 0 bases from J, the gap between germline ends came to 15 bases. Germline values: CDR1 SEHNR, CDR2 FQNEAQ (reference sequence). CDR3 sequence reads: CASSLWWHASSYNEQFF. The DNA of the CDR3 is TGTGCCAGCAGCTTGTGGTGGCACGCAAGCTCCTACAATGAGCAGTTCTTC.

In its sample, this clone was seen a few times. The V call is TRBV2, the J call TRBJ2-1, with 12 bases aligning to TRBD2. The CDR3 consists of 14 residues. V trimming: 11 bases; J trimming: 10 bases; junction bases outside the gene matches: 12. The germline V gene encodes CDR1 SNHLY and CDR2 FYNNEI. CDR3 sequence: CAGLGLAGPGEQFF. The CDR3 DNA sequence: TGTGCCGGTCTGGGACTAGCGGGCCCGGGGGAGCAGTTCTTC.